This T cell receptor beta chain was captured by sequencing in a study of blood T cell repertoires in COVID-19. Original analysis: Quantification of nucleated cells was approximated via reference gene primer amplification. Produced via immunoSEQ multiplex PCR; TCRdb's table is partial and in-frame only. The D gene and trimming were derived from the DNA, and the V and J assignments and clone size from that table. The table includes roughly 180,000 clones, about 83% detected once. In terms of age and location, participants ranged from roughly 18 to 95 years and lived in approximately 24 US areas. Cohort allocation depended upon clinical history that participants reported. CDR1 and CDR2 (germline): SGHRS, YFSETQ. The CDR3 is 13 amino acids. Trimming took 5 bases from V and 6 from J; bases not matched to a gene: 5.

The sample comprised PBMCs or T cells enriched from blood (not recorded which). The sequence derives from a woman aged 45-65 years in a cohort exposed to, infected with or recovered from COVID-19 (not recorded which). The rearrangement joins TRBV5-1 to TRBJ1-2, with 9 bases identical to TRBD1. Here the CDR3 reads CASREQGADGYTF. CDR3 nucleotides: TGCGCCAGCAGGGAACAGGGGGCGGATGGCTACACCTTC.